The clone carrying this T cell receptor (beta chain) was seen repeatedly, ten times or more. Its antigen remains unknown. The CDR3 sequence is 14 residues long. CDR1 is SGHVS, CDR2 FQNEAQ, per germline. Trimming shortened V by 4 bases and J by 8 bases, and 14 bases separated the two germline ends. These data originate in a study of T-cell reconstitution after alpha-beta-depleted transplantation in children. Library preparation (for TCRbeta) was performed with unique molecular identifiers. MiXCR was run by TCRdb on the PCR reads, yielding one entry per CDR3 protein. This sample has around 490,000 distinct CDR3 sequences, with approximately 10% found just once. Study-wide results and caveats: After transplant, at about two months, alpha-beta T cells were reportedly derived from several hundred expanded graft clones. Recipient T cells and thymic progenitors that survived gave rise to the high TCRbeta diversity observed at day 60 in some patients. When one year had passed after transplant, most T-cell counts and diversity came from newly produced T cells.

The receptor was derived from a female patient under 10 years old who had a stem cell transplant for aplastic anemia, so the T cells may come from the graft donor. This sample comprised PBMCs, mostly from graft donor cells, obtained 180 days after TCRalphabeta/CD19-depleted stem cell transplant. The chain is built from TRBV7-8 and TRBJ2-2; a possible D gene is TRBD1 (6 bases). This CDR3 reads CASSSWDIGGELFF. The CDR3 DNA is TGTGCCAGCAGCTCCTGGGACATTGGTGGGGAGCTGTTTTTT.